The 2 T cell receptor beta chains below all came from one sample that was sequenced in a study of cytomegalovirus exposure and HLA in healthy donors. This PCR relied on a set of 60 Vbeta primers and 13 Jbeta primers. Repertoires were generated with immunoSEQ multiplex PCR, while TCRdb's copy carries only in-frame clones and drops some. The profile shows more than 100,000 clones, 77% of them singletons. Sequences were obtained from PBMCs. The receptor set was obtained from a woman aged 40 to 50 in good health and CMV-seronegative.

This chain connects TRBV5-1 to TRBJ1-4; D is perhaps TRBD1 (6 bases). Germline V gives CDR1 SGHRS, CDR2 YFSETQ. V was shortened by 0 bases and J by 3 bases, with 9 bases between the two germline ends. This CDR3 is 15 amino acids long. The CDR3 nucleotides read TGCGCCAGCAGCTTGGACGGACAGCCTAATGAAAAACTGTTTTTT. Residues: CASSLDGQPNEKLFF.

This clone came up a few times. CDR3 nucleotide sequence: TGTGCCAGCAGCCCAGGGGGCACGGCTGGAAACACCATATATTTT. Its protein is CASSPGGTAGNTIYF. The chain recombines TRBV5-4 with TRBJ1-3; TRBD1 matches at 8 bases. V trimming: 4 bases; J trimming: 2 bases; junction bases outside the gene matches: 5. Germline V gene sequence: CDR1 SGHNT, CDR2 YYREEE (reference sequence). The CDR3 has 15 amino acids.